Listed below are T cell receptor beta chains from one sample, sequenced in a study of CD8 T cells in Susac syndrome. TCRdb fed the immunoSEQ multiplex PCR reads into MiXCR, producing one record per CDR3 protein. Among 65,000 to 100,000 distinct CDR3 sequences listed, approximately 96% were seen once. Sequenced: CD8+ T cells from PBMCs. These receptors all stem from a human donor with Susac syndrome. Both conserved end residues are part of each CDR3. Fields, in order: V gene, D gene, J gene, CDR3 protein, CDR3 DNA. D genes are given only for firm matches.

v_call: TRBV6-5; d_call: .; j_call: TRBJ2-5; cdr3_aa: CASSLRQVGTQYF; cdr3_nt: TGTGCCAGCAGTTTACGACAAGTCGGGACCCAGTACTTC
v_call: TRBV7-9; d_call: .; j_call: TRBJ2-6; cdr3_aa: CASSLGRVTGANVLTF; cdr3_nt: TGTGCCAGCAGCTTAGGGAGAGTCACTGGGGCCAACGTCCTGACTTTC
v_call: TRBV30; d_call: .; j_call: TRBJ2-1; cdr3_aa: CAGVLPGPGWHEQFF; cdr3_nt: TGTGCCGGAGTATTACCGGGCCCGGGGTGGCATGAGCAGTTCTTC
v_call: TRBV20-1; d_call: .; j_call: TRBJ2-4; cdr3_aa: CSARGRSEVIQYF; cdr3_nt: TGCAGTGCTAGAGGCCGTAGCGAAGTCATTCAGTACTTC
v_call: TRBV20-1; d_call: TRBD1; j_call: TRBJ1-2; cdr3_aa: CSARDGDRDGGYTF; cdr3_nt: TGCAGTGCTAGAGATGGAGACAGGGATGGAGGCTACACCTTC
v_call: TRBV25-1; d_call: .; j_call: TRBJ2-1; cdr3_aa: CASSDLATANEQFF; cdr3_nt: TGTGCCAGCAGTGATTTAGCCACGGCCAATGAGCAGTTCTTC
v_call: TRBV12-3/TRBV12-4; d_call: .; j_call: TRBJ2-2; cdr3_aa: CASSLVLANTGELFF; cdr3_nt: TGTGCCAGCAGTTTAGTGCTGGCGAACACCGGGGAGCTGTTTTTT
v_call: TRBV20-1; d_call: .; j_call: TRBJ2-4; cdr3_aa: CSARDHTGTPQDF; cdr3_nt: TGCAGTGCTAGAGATCACACAGGCACCCCGCAAGACTTC
v_call: TRBV7-9; d_call: .; j_call: TRBJ2-1; cdr3_aa: CASSLTPTGREQFF; cdr3_nt: TGTGCCAGCAGCTTGACCCCGACCGGCAGGGAGCAGTTCTTC
v_call: TRBV20-1; d_call: TRBD1; j_call: TRBJ1-1; cdr3_aa: CSARQGVNTEAFF; cdr3_nt: TGCAGTGCTAGACAGGGGGTCAACACTGAAGCTTTCTTT
v_call: TRBV7-9; d_call: TRBD1; j_call: TRBJ1-5; cdr3_aa: CASSHTTGGKGLFNQPQHF; cdr3_nt: TGTGCCAGCAGTCATACCACAGGGGGCAAAGGGCTTTTCAATCAGCCCCAGCATTTT
v_call: TRBV20-1; d_call: .; j_call: TRBJ2-7; cdr3_aa: CSAPTRFGRIMSYEQYF; cdr3_nt: TGCAGTGCCCCGACCCGTTTTGGACGGATAATGTCCTACGAGCAGTACTTC
v_call: TRBV13; d_call: TRBD1; j_call: TRBJ2-4; cdr3_aa: CASTNAGQGNIQYF; cdr3_nt: TGTGCCAGCACAAACGCGGGACAGGGCAACATTCAGTACTTC
v_call: TRBV20-1; d_call: .; j_call: TRBJ2-2; cdr3_aa: CSARPSPGELFF; cdr3_nt: TGCAGTGCTAGACCCTCACCCGGGGAGCTGTTTTTT
v_call: TRBV6-1; d_call: .; j_call: TRBJ1-2; cdr3_aa: CASSEASRVYGYTF; cdr3_nt: TGTGCCAGCAGTGAAGCGTCGCGGGTCTATGGCTACACCTTC
v_call: TRBV7-9; d_call: .; j_call: TRBJ1-1; cdr3_aa: CASSLDNTEAFF; cdr3_nt: TGTGCCAGCAGCTTAGATAACACTGAAGCTTTCTTT
v_call: TRBV20-1; d_call: .; j_call: TRBJ1-4; cdr3_aa: CSARRDGGSQKLFF; cdr3_nt: TGCAGTGCTAGAAGGGACGGCGGCTCACAAAAACTGTTTTTT
v_call: TRBV14; d_call: .; j_call: TRBJ1-2; cdr3_aa: CASSHESQGFYGYTF; cdr3_nt: TGTGCCAGCAGCCACGAATCTCAGGGATTCTATGGCTACACCTTC
v_call: TRBV7-8; d_call: TRBD2; j_call: TRBJ2-1; cdr3_aa: CADPRGASGSTYNEQFF; cdr3_nt: TGTGCAGACCCTAGGGGGGCTAGCGGGTCGACCTACAATGAGCAGTTCTTC
v_call: TRBV4-3; d_call: TRBD1; j_call: TRBJ1-1; cdr3_aa: CASSQDQGATEAFF; cdr3_nt: TGCGCCAGCAGCCAAGATCAGGGGGCGACTGAAGCTTTCTTT
v_call: TRBV4-2; d_call: TRBD1; j_call: TRBJ1-1; cdr3_aa: CASSPQGAPTEAFF; cdr3_nt: TGTGCCAGCAGCCCACAGGGGGCTCCCACTGAAGCTTTCTTT
v_call: TRBV15; d_call: TRBD2; j_call: TRBJ2-7; cdr3_aa: CATSTRLAGSYEQYF; cdr3_nt: TGTGCCACCAGCACGAGACTAGCGGGATCGTACGAGCAGTACTTC